This T cell receptor (beta chain) was observed in a study of cytomegalovirus exposure and HLA in healthy donors. Study-wide results and limits: Reportedly, HLA-A and HLA-B alleles of most subjects were accurately predicted from TCR beta.

Primers: 60 Vbeta forward and 13 Jbeta reverse. The protocol was immunoSEQ multiplex PCR, while the TCRdb copy is restricted to in-frame clones and leaves out a portion. Among under 200,000 clones listed, roughly four fifths were seen once. CDR1 is MDHEN and CDR2 is SYDVKM in the germline V gene. The CDR3 loop spans 21 amino acids. Trimming took off 1 base at V and 1 base at J, with 28 bases between the two ends. In regard to this clone: Antigen: not known.

The origin of this receptor is a woman aged 50 to 65 in good health and CMV-seronegative. The chain couples TRBV28 to TRBJ1-1, with D tentatively TRBD1 (6 bases). The sequencing sample was made of PBMCs. In DNA form, the CDR3 reads TGTGCCAGCAGTTTATACAAACCCCGGGACACCATACAAGAATCGAACACTGAAGCTTTCTTT. This gives the protein CASSLYKPRDTIQESNTEAFF. Filled out from reference TRBV28 and TRBJ1-1, the complete variable domain reads DVKVTQSSRYLVKRTGEKVFLECVQDMDHENMFWYRQDPGLGLRLIYFSYDVKMKEKGDIPEGYSVSREKKERFSLILESASTNQTSMYLCASSLYKPRDTIQESNTEAFFGQGTRLTVV.